This T cell receptor (beta chain) was sequenced in a study of blood T cell repertoires in COVID-19. Study-level information: The United States, Italy and Spain provided the acute and convalescent COVID-19 samples. The cDNA or gDNA used as material had been derived from T cells, B-cell-depleted T cells, or PBMCs.

Germline CDR1 SNHLY, CDR2 FYNNEI. V shed 8 bases, J shed 1 base, and the junction held 4 bases outside the gene matches. This CDR3 contains 14 residues. Enrollees, about 18 to 89 years old, lived in 20 to 25 US areas. Study processing details: Estimates of nucleated cell counts were drawn from the amplification of reference gene primers. Libraries were prepared by immunoSEQ multiplex PCR; TCRdb keeps only in-frame clonotypes and omits some of them. V, J and clone size reflect that table, while D and trimming were determined from the DNA. The data show around 220,000 clones, about four fifths seen once.

The V gene is TRBV2, the J gene TRBJ2-2; 7 positions match TRBD1. Sequencing was done on a sample of PBMCs or T cells enriched from blood (not recorded which). This TCR was sampled from a woman between 40 and 50 years old who had recovered from COVID-19. In nucleotides, the CDR3 is TGTGCCAGCTTCGCAGGGGGGAACACCGGGGAGCTGTTTTTT. Protein: CASFAGGNTGELFF.